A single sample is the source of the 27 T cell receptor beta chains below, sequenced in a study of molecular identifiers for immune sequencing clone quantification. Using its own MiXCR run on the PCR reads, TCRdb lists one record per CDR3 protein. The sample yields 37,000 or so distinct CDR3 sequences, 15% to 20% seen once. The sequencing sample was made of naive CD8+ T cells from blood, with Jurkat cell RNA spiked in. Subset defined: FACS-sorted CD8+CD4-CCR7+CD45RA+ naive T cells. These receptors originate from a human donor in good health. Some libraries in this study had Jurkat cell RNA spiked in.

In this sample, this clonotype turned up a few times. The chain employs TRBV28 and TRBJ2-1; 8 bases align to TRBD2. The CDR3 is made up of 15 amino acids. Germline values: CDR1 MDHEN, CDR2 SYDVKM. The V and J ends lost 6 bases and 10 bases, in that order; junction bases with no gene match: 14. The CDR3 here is CASSPPTSGLREQFF. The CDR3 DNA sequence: TGTGCCAGCAGCCCCCCCACTAGCGGCCTAAGGGAGCAGTTCTTC.

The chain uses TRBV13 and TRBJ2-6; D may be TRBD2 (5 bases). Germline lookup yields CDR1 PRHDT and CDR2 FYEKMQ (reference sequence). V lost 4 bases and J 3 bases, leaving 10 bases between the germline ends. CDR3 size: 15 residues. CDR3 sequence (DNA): TGTGCCAGCAGCTCCCCTCGGGATGGGGCCAACGTCCTGACTTTC. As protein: CASSSPRDGANVLTF.

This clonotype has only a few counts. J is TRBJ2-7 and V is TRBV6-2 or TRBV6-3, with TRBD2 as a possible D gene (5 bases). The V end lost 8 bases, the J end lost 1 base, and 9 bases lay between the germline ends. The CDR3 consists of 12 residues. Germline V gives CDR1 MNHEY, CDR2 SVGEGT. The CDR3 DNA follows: TGTGCCAGCGGGAGTGAGTCCTACGAGCAGTACTTC. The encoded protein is CASGSESYEQYF.

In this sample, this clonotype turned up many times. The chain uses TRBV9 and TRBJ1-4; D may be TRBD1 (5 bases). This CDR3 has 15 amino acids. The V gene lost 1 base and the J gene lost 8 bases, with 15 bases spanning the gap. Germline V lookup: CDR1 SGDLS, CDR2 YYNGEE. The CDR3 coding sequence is TGTGCCAGCAGCGTAACAGGATTGGAAGGAGAAAAACTGTTTTTT. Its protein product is CASSVTGLEGEKLFF. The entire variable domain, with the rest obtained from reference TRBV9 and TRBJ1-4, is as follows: DSGVTQTPKHLITATGQRVTLRCSPRSGDLSVYWYQQSLDQGLQFLIQYYNGEERAKGNILERFSAQQFPDLHSELNLSSLELGDSALYFCASSVTGLEGEKLFFGSGTQLSVL.

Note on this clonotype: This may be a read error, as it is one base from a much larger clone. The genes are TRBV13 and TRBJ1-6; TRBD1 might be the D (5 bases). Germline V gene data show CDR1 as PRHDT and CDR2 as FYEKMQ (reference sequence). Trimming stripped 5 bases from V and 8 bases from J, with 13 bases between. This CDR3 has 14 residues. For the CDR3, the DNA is TGTGCCAGCAGCCCCGACAGTAGCCATTCACCCCTCCACTTT. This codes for CASSPDSSHSPLHF. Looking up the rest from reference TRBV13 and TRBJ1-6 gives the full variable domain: AAGVIQSPRHLIKEKRETATLKCYPIPRHDTVYWYQQGPGQDPQFLISFYEKMQSDKGSIPDRFSAQQFSDYHSELNMSSLELGDSALYFCASSPDSSHSPLHFGNGTRLTVT.

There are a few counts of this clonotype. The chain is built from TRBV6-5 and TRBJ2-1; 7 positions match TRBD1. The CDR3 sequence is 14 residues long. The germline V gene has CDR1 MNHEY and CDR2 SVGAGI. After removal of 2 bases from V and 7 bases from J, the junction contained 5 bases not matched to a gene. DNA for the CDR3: TGTGCCAGCAGTTACGGGGACAGCGGAAATGAGCAGTTCTTC. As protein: CASSYGDSGNEQFF.

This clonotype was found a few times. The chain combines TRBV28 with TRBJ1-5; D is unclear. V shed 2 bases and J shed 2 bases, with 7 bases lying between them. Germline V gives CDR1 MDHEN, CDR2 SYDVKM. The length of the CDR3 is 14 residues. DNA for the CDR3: TGTGCCAGCAGTTTAAGCTGGGGCAATCAGCCCCAGCATTTT. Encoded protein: CASSLSWGNQPQHF.

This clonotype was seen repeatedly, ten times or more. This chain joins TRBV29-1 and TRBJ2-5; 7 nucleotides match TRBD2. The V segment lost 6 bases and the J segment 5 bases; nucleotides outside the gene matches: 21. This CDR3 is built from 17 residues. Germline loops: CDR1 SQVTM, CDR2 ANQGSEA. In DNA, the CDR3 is TGCAGCGTCCTTAAACTAGAGCGGGACGGGGGTCGGGAGACCCAGTACTTC. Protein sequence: CSVLKLERDGGRETQYF.

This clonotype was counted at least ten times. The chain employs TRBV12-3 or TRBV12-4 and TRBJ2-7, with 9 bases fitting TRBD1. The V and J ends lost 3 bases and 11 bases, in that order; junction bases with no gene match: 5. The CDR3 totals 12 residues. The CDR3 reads CASSFSRDREYF. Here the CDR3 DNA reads TGTGCCAGCAGTTTCTCTCGGGACAGGGAGTACTTC.

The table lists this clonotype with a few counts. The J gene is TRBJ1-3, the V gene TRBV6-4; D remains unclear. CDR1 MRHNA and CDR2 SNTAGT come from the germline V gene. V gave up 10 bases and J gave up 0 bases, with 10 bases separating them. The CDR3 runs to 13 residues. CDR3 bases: TGTGCCACCGAGCTCCTCTCTGGAAACACCATATATTTT. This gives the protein CATELLSGNTIYF.

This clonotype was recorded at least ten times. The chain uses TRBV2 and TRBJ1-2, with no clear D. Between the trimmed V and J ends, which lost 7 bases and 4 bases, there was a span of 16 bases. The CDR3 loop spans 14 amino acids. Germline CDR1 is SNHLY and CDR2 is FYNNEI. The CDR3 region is CASTFDTTGYGYTF. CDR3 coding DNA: TGTGCCAGCACTTTCGACACGACCGGCTATGGCTACACCTTC.

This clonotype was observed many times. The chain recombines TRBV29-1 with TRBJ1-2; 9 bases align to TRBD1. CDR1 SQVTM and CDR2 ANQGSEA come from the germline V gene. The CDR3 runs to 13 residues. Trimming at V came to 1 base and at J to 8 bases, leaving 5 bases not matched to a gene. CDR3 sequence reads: CSVEGDREGGYTF. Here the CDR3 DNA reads TGCAGCGTTGAAGGGGACAGGGAAGGCGGCTACACCTTC. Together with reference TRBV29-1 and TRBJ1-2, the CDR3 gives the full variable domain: SAVISQKPSRDICQRGTSLTIQCQVDSQVTMMFWYRQQPGQSLTLIATANQGSEATYESGFVIDKFPISRPNLTFSTLTVSNMSPEDSSIYLCSVEGDREGGYTFGSGTRLTVV.

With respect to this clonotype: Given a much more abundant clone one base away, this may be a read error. CDR3 nucleotide sequence: TGTGCCAGCAGCTCCCGGATTAGCTCCGGGGAGCTGTTTTTT. Translated: CASSSRISSGELFF. This chain connects TRBV28 to TRBJ2-2; D gene ambiguous. Trimming pared 6 bases from V and 6 bases from J, leaving 14 bases between. The germline CDR1 and CDR2 sequences are MDHEN and SYDVKM. The CDR3 extends over 14 amino acids.

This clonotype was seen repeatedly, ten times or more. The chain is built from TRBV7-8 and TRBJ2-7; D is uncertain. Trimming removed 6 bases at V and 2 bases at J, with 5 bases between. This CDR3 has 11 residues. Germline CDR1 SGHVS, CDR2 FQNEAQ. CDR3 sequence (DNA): TGTGCCAGCAGTCCAGCCTACGAGCAGTACTTC. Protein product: CASSPAYEQYF.

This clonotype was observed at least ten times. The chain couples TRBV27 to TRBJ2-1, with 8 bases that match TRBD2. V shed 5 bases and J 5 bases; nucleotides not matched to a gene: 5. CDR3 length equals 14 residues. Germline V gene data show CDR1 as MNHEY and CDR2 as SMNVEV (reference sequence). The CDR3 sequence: CASSGWTSHNEQFF. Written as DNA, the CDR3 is TGTGCCAGCAGTGGCTGGACTAGCCACAATGAGCAGTTCTTC.

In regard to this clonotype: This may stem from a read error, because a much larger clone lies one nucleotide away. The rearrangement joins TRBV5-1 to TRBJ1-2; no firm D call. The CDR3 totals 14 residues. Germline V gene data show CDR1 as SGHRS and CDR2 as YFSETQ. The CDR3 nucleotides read TGCGCCAGCAGCTTTATCAACGGATCGTATGGCCACACCTTC. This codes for CASSFINGSYGHTF.

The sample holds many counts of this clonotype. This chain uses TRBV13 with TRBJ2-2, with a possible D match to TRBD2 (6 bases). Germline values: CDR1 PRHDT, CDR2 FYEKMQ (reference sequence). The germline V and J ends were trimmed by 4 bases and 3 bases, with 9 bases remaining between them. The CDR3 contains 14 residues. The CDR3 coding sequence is TGTGCCAGCAGCTGGCCGGGGGACACCGGGGAGCTGTTTTTT. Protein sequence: CASSWPGDTGELFF.

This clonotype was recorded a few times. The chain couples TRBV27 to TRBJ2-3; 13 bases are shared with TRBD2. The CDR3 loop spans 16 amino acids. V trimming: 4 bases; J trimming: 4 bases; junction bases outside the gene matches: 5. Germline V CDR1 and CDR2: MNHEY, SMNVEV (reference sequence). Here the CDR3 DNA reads TGTGCCAGCAGTTGGATACTAGCGGGAGGGGCAGATACGCAGTATTTT. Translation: CASSWILAGGADTQYF.

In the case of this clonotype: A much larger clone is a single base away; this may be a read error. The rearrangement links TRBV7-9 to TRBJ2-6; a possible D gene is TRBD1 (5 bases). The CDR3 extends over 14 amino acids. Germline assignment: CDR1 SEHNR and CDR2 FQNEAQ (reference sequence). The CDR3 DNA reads TGTGCCAGCAGCTCGTATTCTGGGGCCAACGCCCTGACTTTC. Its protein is CASSSYSGANALTF.

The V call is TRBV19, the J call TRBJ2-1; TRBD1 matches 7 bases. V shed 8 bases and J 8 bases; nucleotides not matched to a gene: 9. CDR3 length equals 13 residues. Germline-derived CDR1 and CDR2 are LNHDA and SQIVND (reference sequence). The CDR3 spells CASALTGNDEQFF. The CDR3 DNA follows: TGTGCCAGTGCACTGACAGGGAATGATGAGCAGTTCTTC.

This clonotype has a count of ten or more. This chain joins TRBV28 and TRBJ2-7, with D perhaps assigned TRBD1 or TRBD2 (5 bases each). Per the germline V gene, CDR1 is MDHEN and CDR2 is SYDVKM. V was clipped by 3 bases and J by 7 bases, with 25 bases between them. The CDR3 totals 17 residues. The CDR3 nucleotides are TGTGCCAGCAGTTTGGACTCCAGGGTGACCCCCTCTCGTGAGCAGTACTTC. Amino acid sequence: CASSLDSRVTPSREQYF.

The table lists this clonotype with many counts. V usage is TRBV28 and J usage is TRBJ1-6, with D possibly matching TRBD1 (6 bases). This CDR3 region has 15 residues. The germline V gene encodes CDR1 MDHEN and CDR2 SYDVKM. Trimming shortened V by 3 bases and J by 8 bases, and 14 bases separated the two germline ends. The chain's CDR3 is CASSFLDSRYSPLHF. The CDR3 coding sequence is TGTGCCAGCAGTTTCCTGGACAGTCGATATTCACCCCTCCACTTT. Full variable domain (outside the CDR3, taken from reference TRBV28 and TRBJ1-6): DVKVTQSSRYLVKRTGEKVFLECVQDMDHENMFWYRQDPGLGLRLIYFSYDVKMKEKGDIPEGYSVSREKKERFSLILESASTNQTSMYLCASSFLDSRYSPLHFGNGTRLTVT.

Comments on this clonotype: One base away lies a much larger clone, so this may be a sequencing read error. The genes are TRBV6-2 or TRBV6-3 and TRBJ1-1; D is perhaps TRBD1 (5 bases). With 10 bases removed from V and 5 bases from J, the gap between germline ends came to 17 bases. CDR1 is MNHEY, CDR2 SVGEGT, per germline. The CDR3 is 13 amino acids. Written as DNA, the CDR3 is TGTGCCAACAGGCTGGGTTCCGTGACTGAAGCTTTCTTT. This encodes CANRLGSVTEAFF.

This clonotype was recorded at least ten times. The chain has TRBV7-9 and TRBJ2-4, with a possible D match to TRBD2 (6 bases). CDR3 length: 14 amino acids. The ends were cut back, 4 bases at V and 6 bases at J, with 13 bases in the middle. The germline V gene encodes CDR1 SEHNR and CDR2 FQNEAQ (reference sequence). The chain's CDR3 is CASSYSASVNIQYF. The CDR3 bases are TGTGCCAGCAGCTACTCAGCTAGCGTAAACATTCAGTACTTC. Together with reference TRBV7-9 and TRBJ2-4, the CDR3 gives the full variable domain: DTGVSQNPRHKITKRGQNVTFRCDPISEHNRLYWYRQTLGQGPEFLTYFQNEAQLEKSRLLSDRFSAERPKGSFSTLEIQRTEQGDSAMYLCASSYSASVNIQYFGAGTRLSVL.

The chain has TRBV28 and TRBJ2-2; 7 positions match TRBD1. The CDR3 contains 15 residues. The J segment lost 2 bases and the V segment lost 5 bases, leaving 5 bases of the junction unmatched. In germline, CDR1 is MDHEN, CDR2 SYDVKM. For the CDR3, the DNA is TGTGCCAGCAGTCCCGGGACAGCCAACACCGGGGAGCTGTTTTTT. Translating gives CASSPGTANTGELFF.

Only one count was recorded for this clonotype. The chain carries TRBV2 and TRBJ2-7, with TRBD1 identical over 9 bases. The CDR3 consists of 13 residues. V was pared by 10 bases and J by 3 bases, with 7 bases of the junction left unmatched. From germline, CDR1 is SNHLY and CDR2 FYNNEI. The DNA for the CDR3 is TGTGCCATCACCGGGACAGGGTTCTACGAGCAGTACTTC. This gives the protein CAITGTGFYEQYF.

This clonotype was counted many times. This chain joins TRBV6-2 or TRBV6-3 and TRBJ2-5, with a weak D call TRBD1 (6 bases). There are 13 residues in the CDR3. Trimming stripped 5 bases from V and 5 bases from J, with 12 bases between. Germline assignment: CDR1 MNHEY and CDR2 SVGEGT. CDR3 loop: CASSRTEMETQYF. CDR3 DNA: TGTGCCAGCAGTCGGACAGAAATGGAGACCCAGTACTTC.